A selection of T cell receptor beta chains follows, all from one sample in a study of blood T cell repertoires in COVID-19. Sequencing was performed with immunoSEQ multiplex PCR; in TCRdb, only in-frame clones are kept and a portion is missing. Here the sample spans around 450,000 clones, 90% being singletons. Sequenced input: PBMCs or T cells enriched from blood (not recorded which). These receptors originate from a man aged 18 to 30 who had recovered from COVID-19. CDR3s leave out the opening cysteine and the closing phenylalanine or tryptophan.

13 TRBJ1-2 TRBV7-9 ASSLGAGEHYGYT
10 TRBJ1-2 TRBV6-5 ASSEGLDGYT
12 TRBJ2-7 TRBV5-4 ASSSSGVSNEQY
14 TRBJ2-3 TRBV7-2 ASSSRGSGGADTQY
11 TRBJ1-1 TRBV6-6 ASSRQRTAEAF
10 TRBJ1-1 TRBV7-9 ASSQRQTEAF
15 TRBJ1-2 TRBV6-1 ASSDSFLRRGNYGYT
13 TRBJ2-5 TRBV9 ASSHGEGLGQTQY
13 TRBJ1-4 TRBV28 ASSRGTGQNEKLF
12 TRBJ2-7 TRBV28 ASSLTPLTREQY
14 TRBJ2-3 TRBV5-6 ASSLSRLAGVDTQY
13 TRBJ2-7 TRBV11-2 ASSRTGLEAREQY
13 TRBJ2-1 TRBV3-1/TRBV3-2 ASSQVNLQYNEQF
15 TRBJ1-2 TRBV9 ASSVDSRGRTNYGYT
14 TRBJ1-6 TRBV7-8 ASSHTPGTVNSPLH